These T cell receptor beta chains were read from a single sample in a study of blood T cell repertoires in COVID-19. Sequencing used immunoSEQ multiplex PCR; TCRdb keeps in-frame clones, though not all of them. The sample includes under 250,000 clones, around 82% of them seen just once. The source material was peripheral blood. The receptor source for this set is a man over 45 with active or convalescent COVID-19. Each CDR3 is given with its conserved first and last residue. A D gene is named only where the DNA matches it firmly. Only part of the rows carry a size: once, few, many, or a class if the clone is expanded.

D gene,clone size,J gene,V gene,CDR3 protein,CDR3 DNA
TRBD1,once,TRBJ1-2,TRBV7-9,CASSPTGDYGYTF,TGTGCCAGCAGCCCCACAGGGGACTATGGCTACACCTTC
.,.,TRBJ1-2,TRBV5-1,CASSLESRQLNYGYTF,TGCGCCAGCAGCTTGGAATCTCGACAGTTAAACTATGGCTACACCTTC
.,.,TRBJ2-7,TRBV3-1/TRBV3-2,CASSQAAGNEQYF,TGTGCCAGCAGCCAAGCGGCAGGGAACGAGCAGTACTTC
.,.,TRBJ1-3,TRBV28,CASSSRVVGNTIYF,TGTGCCAGCAGTTCCAGGGTAGTCGGAAACACCATATATTTT
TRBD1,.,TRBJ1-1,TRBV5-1,CASSLAGTGTEAFF,TGCGCCAGCAGCTTGGCCGGGACAGGCACTGAAGCTTTCTTT
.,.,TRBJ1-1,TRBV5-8,CASSFREAHPNTEAFF,TGTGCCAGCAGCTTCCGGGAGGCCCATCCCAACACTGAAGCTTTCTTT
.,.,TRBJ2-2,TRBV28,CASIKAGNTGELFF,TGTGCCAGCATCAAGGCGGGGAACACCGGGGAGCTGTTTTTT
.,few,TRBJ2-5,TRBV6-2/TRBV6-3,CASSYYLGAETQYF,TGTGCCAGCAGTTACTACCTCGGAGCAGAGACCCAGTACTTC
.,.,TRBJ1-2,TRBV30,CAWTSGANGYTF,TGTGCCTGGACTTCAGGGGCAAATGGCTACACCTTC
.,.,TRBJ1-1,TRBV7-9,CASTPRAGQGTEAFF,TGTGCCAGCACCCCTAGAGCAGGGCAGGGAACTGAAGCTTTCTTT
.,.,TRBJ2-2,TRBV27,CASSQTGGELFF,TGTGCCAGCAGTCAAACAGGGGGGGAGCTGTTTTTT
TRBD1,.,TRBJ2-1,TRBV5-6,CASSPGTGGSEQFF,TGTGCCAGCAGCCCAGGGACAGGGGGTAGTGAGCAGTTCTTC
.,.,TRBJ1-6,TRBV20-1,CSASMGGTNSPLHF,TGCAGTGCTAGTATGGGGGGGACTAATTCACCCCTCCACTTT
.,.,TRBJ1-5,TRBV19,CASSIDSFNQPQHF,TGTGCCAGTAGTATCGACAGTTTCAATCAGCCCCAGCATTTT
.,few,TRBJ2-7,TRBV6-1,CASSEVRLVPSYEQYF,TGTGCCAGCAGTGAAGTTAGGCTAGTTCCTTCCTACGAGCAGTACTTC
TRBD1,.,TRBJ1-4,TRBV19,CASSIARDRGPRANEKLFF,TGTGCCAGTAGTATAGCCCGGGACAGGGGGCCTAGGGCTAATGAAAAACTGTTTTTT
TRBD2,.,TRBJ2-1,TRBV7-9,CASSRGLAGIGEQFF,TGTGCCAGCAGCCGGGGACTAGCGGGGATAGGTGAGCAGTTCTTC
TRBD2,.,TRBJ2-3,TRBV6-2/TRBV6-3,CASSYNAGGLRTDTQYF,TGTGCCAGCAGTTACAACGCGGGGGGGCTTAGGACAGATACGCAGTATTTT
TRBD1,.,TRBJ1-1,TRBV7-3,CASSLTRDRGVGNTEAFF,TGTGCCAGCAGCTTAACTAGGGACAGGGGAGTTGGGAACACTGAAGCTTTCTTT
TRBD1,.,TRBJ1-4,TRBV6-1,CASSGNPGAGGEKLFF,TGTGCCAGCAGTGGGAATCCGGGAGCAGGGGGGGAAAAACTGTTTTTT
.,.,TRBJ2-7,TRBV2,CASRRREPYEQYF,TGTGCCAGCAGGCGGAGGGAGCCCTACGAGCAGTACTTC
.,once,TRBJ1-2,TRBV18,CASSSPGYGYTF,TGTGCCAGCTCAAGTCCAGGCTATGGCTACACCTTC
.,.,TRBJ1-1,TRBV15,CATSRVKGGNTEAFF,TGTGCCACCAGCAGAGTAAAAGGGGGGAACACTGAAGCTTTCTTT
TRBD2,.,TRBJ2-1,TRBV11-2,CASSPLAGGFEQFF,TGTGCCAGCAGCCCTCTAGCGGGGGGTTTCGAGCAGTTCTTC
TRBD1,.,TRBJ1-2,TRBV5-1,CASSLVLGDRAYTF,TGCGCCAGCAGCTTGGTTCTAGGAGACAGGGCTTACACCTTC
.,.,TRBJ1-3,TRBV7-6,CASSLGDSGNTIYF,TGTGCCAGCAGCTTAGGAGACTCTGGAAACACCATATATTTT
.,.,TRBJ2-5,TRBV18,CASSPRGETQYF,TGTGCCAGCTCACCAAGAGGAGAGACCCAGTACTTC
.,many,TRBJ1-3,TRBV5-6,CASSPGHSGNTIYF,TGTGCCAGCAGCCCGGGACACTCTGGAAACACCATATATTTT
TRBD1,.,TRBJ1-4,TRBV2,CASSLRSGQAPNEKLFF,TGTGCCAGCAGCCTAAGATCCGGACAGGCGCCTAATGAAAAACTGTTTTTT
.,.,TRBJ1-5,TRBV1,CTSSLRDRGSRMRIQPQHF,TGCACCAGCAGCCTCCGGGACAGGGGCTCTCGTATGCGCATTCAGCCCCAGCATTTT
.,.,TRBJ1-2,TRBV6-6,CAIATAFLSGYTF,TGTGCCATCGCGACAGCCTTCTTGAGTGGCTACACCTTC
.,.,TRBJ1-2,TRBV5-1,CASSPESYGVGYGYTF,TGCGCCAGCAGCCCGGAAAGTTACGGGGTTGGCTATGGCTACACCTTC
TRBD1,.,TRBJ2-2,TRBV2,CASSLQGRGTGELFF,TGTGCCAGCAGTTTACAGGGGCGCGGGACCGGGGAGCTGTTTTTT
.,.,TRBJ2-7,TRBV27,CASSLMGTLYLREQYF,TGTGCCAGCAGTTTAATGGGGACACTATACTTACGAGAGCAGTACTTC
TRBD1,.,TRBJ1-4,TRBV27,CASSWDREKLFF,TGTGCCAGCAGTTGGGACAGGGAAAAACTGTTTTTT
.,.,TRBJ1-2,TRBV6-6,CASSPIPGPVPPGYTF,TGTGCCAGCAGTCCCATCCCGGGTCCGGTCCCGCCTGGCTACACCTTC
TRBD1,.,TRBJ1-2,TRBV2,CASSPGTVSNYGYTF,TGTGCCAGCAGTCCCGGGACAGTCTCGAACTATGGCTACACCTTC
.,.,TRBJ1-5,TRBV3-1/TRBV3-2,CASSQGGPYSNQPQHF,TGTGCCAGCAGCCAAGGCGGGCCTTATAGCAATCAGCCCCAGCATTTT
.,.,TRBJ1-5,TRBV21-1,CASSPGEPQHF,TGTGCCAGCAGCCCGGGGGAACCCCAGCATTTT
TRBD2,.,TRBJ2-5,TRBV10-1,CASSENKRGKETQYF,TGCGCCAGCAGTGAGAACAAGCGGGGGAAAGAGACCCAGTACTTC
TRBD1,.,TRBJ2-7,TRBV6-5,CASSRQGSGFYEQYF,TGTGCCAGCAGTAGACAGGGATCAGGGTTCTACGAGCAGTACTTC